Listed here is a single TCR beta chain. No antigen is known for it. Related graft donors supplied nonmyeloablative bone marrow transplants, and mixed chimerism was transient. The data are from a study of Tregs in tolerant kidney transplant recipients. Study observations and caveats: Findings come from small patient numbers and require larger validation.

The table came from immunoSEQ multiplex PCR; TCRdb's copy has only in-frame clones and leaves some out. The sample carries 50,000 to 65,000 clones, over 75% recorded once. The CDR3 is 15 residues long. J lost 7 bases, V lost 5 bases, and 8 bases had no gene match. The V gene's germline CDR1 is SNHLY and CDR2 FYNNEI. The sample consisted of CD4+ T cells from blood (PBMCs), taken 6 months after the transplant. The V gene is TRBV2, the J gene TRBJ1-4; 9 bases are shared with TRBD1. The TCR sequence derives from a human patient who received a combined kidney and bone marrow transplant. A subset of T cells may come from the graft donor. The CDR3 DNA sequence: TGTGCCAGCAGTCAACCGACAGGGGGTCGTGAAAAACTGTTTTTT. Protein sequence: CASSQPTGGREKLFF.